This T cell receptor (beta chain) comes out of a study of blood T cell repertoires in COVID-19. Study overall: Samples representing acute and convalescent COVID-19 were sourced from the United States, Italy and Spain. Sources were T cells, B-cell-depleted T cells, or PBMCs; the material itself was cDNA or gDNA.

The ends were cut back, 0 bases at V and 8 bases at J, with 13 bases in the middle. Germline-derived CDR1 and CDR2 are MNHNY and SVGAGI (reference sequence). The CDR3 length is 15 residues. The table came from immunoSEQ multiplex PCR; TCRdb's copy has only in-frame clones and leaves some out. This table has 650,000 to 800,000 clones, 80% to 90% appearing once. The chain carries TRBV6-6 and TRBJ1-4, with D possibly TRBD1 on 5 matching bases. The clonotype comes from a woman aged 18-29 years with acute or convalescent COVID-19. Sample: peripheral blood. The CDR3 is CASSYSARGGEKLFF. The CDR3, as DNA: TGTGCCAGCAGTTACTCGGCGAGGGGAGGGGAAAAACTGTTTTTT.